A selection of T cell receptor beta chains follows, all from one sample in a study of blood T cell repertoires in COVID-19. Sequencing used immunoSEQ multiplex PCR; TCRdb keeps in-frame clones, though not all of them. The table records approximately 160,000 clones, approximately 86% of them present only once. Sequenced: peripheral blood. Every receptor here comes from a middle-aged man with active or convalescent COVID-19. Both conserved end residues are part of each CDR3. Each record gives: V gene, D gene, clone size, J gene, CDR3 protein, CDR3 DNA. D genes are given only for firm matches. Clone size appears in some rows only: once, few, many, or a class for an expanded clone.

v_gene: TRBV4-1
d_gene: -
abundance: -
j_gene: TRBJ1-1
CDR3aa: CASSQVGGMVAFF
CDR3nt: TGCGCCAGCAGCCAAGTGGGGGGGATGGTAGCTTTCTTT

v_gene: TRBV12-3/TRBV12-4
d_gene: TRBD1
abundance: -
j_gene: TRBJ1-2
CDR3aa: CASSSTGVGGYTF
CDR3nt: TGTGCCAGCAGTTCGACAGGGGTGGGTGGCTACACCTTC

v_gene: TRBV6-2/TRBV6-3
d_gene: TRBD2
abundance: -
j_gene: TRBJ2-3
CDR3aa: CASSDGTSRNTQYF
CDR3nt: TGTGCCAGCAGTGACGGGACTAGCAGAAATACGCAGTATTTT

v_gene: TRBV7-8
d_gene: TRBD1
abundance: -
j_gene: TRBJ1-5
CDR3aa: CASSFRDRRDQPQHF
CDR3nt: TGTGCCAGCAGCTTTCGGGACAGGAGAGATCAGCCCCAGCATTTT

v_gene: TRBV4-2
d_gene: TRBD1
abundance: -
j_gene: TRBJ2-4
CDR3aa: CASSQRTGEGIQYF
CDR3nt: TGTGCCAGCAGCCAAAGGACAGGGGAGGGGATTCAGTACTTC

v_gene: TRBV9
d_gene: -
abundance: -
j_gene: TRBJ1-1
CDR3aa: CASSVRGLEGTEAFF
CDR3nt: TGTGCCAGCAGCGTAAGGGGCCTAGAAGGGACTGAAGCTTTCTTT

v_gene: TRBV10-3
d_gene: TRBD2
abundance: few
j_gene: TRBJ2-5
CDR3aa: CAIRTGGEETQYF
CDR3nt: TGTGCCATCAGAACGGGGGGGGAGGAGACCCAGTACTTC

v_gene: TRBV6-5
d_gene: TRBD1
abundance: -
j_gene: TRBJ2-3
CDR3aa: CASSIGTGSTDTQYF
CDR3nt: TGTGCCAGCAGCATCGGGACAGGTAGCACAGATACGCAGTATTTT

v_gene: TRBV7-2
d_gene: TRBD2
abundance: -
j_gene: TRBJ2-1
CDR3aa: CASSPRRLAGNEQFF
CDR3nt: TGTGCCAGCAGCCCAAGGCGCCTAGCGGGTAATGAGCAGTTCTTC

v_gene: TRBV6-5
d_gene: -
abundance: -
j_gene: TRBJ1-1
CDR3aa: CASSYSRQLGDTEAFF
CDR3nt: TGTGCCAGCAGTTACTCGCGACAGTTAGGGGACACTGAAGCTTTCTTT

v_gene: TRBV19
d_gene: TRBD1
abundance: -
j_gene: TRBJ2-6
CDR3aa: CASGDRGRGGANVLTF
CDR3nt: TGTGCCAGTGGGGACAGGGGAAGAGGCGGGGCCAACGTCCTGACTTTC

v_gene: TRBV7-2
d_gene: TRBD2
abundance: -
j_gene: TRBJ2-5
CDR3aa: CASRTLGTKQETQYF
CDR3nt: TGTGCCAGCAGAACCCTTGGGACTAAGCAAGAGACCCAGTACTTC

v_gene: TRBV5-5
d_gene: -
abundance: -
j_gene: TRBJ2-7
CDR3aa: CASSPTREGIYEQYF
CDR3nt: TGTGCCAGCAGCCCTACCCGCGAGGGAATTTACGAGCAGTACTTC

v_gene: TRBV6-6
d_gene: -
abundance: -
j_gene: TRBJ1-2
CDR3aa: CASSYLHTGTSYGYTF
CDR3nt: TGTGCCAGCAGTTACTTACACACCGGGACAAGCTATGGCTACACCTTC

v_gene: TRBV19
d_gene: -
abundance: -
j_gene: TRBJ2-6
CDR3aa: CASSIKFAFSGANVLTF
CDR3nt: TGTGCCAGTAGTATAAAGTTTGCGTTCTCTGGGGCCAACGTCCTGACTTTC

v_gene: TRBV5-4
d_gene: TRBD1
abundance: -
j_gene: TRBJ1-6
CDR3aa: CASSLRDRNSPLHF
CDR3nt: TGTGCCAGCAGCTTGAGGGACAGGAATTCACCCCTCCACTTT

v_gene: TRBV6-2/TRBV6-3
d_gene: TRBD2
abundance: -
j_gene: TRBJ2-3
CDR3aa: CASSYSSGGASAQYF
CDR3nt: TGTGCCAGCAGTTACTCTAGCGGGGGGGCCTCTGCGCAGTATTTT

v_gene: TRBV5-4
d_gene: -
abundance: -
j_gene: TRBJ1-2
CDR3aa: CASSLARTDYGYTF
CDR3nt: TGTGCCAGCAGCTTGGCCAGGACAGACTATGGCTACACCTTC

v_gene: TRBV5-8
d_gene: TRBD1
abundance: -
j_gene: TRBJ1-1
CDR3aa: CASSLRPGQGPEAFF
CDR3nt: TGTGCCAGCAGCCTGAGACCGGGACAGGGGCCTGAAGCTTTCTTT

v_gene: TRBV6-6
d_gene: -
abundance: many
j_gene: TRBJ1-2
CDR3aa: CASSSPNLEGYTF
CDR3nt: TGTGCCAGCAGTTCCCCCAACTTGGAGGGCTACACCTTC

v_gene: TRBV7-9
d_gene: TRBD1
abundance: -
j_gene: TRBJ1-2
CDR3aa: CASSLEGQRGAGYTF
CDR3nt: TGTGCCAGCAGCTTAGAGGGACAGAGGGGTGCTGGCTACACCTTC

v_gene: TRBV18
d_gene: -
abundance: -
j_gene: TRBJ1-2
CDR3aa: CASSPAGINYGYTF
CDR3nt: TGTGCCAGCTCACCTGCGGGGATTAACTATGGCTACACCTTC

v_gene: TRBV5-5
d_gene: -
abundance: -
j_gene: TRBJ2-3
CDR3aa: CASSPSGGFSTDTQYF
CDR3nt: TGTGCCAGCAGCCCCAGCGGCGGGTTTAGCACAGATACGCAGTATTTT

v_gene: TRBV19
d_gene: TRBD1
abundance: -
j_gene: TRBJ1-2
CDR3aa: CASSLGQPNYGYTF
CDR3nt: TGTGCCAGTAGTCTGGGACAGCCCAACTATGGCTACACCTTC

v_gene: TRBV11-2
d_gene: TRBD1
abundance: few
j_gene: TRBJ1-4
CDR3aa: CASSLTGRTDEKLFF
CDR3nt: TGTGCCAGCAGCTTGACAGGGAGAACTGATGAAAAACTGTTTTTT

v_gene: TRBV7-3
d_gene: TRBD1
abundance: -
j_gene: TRBJ2-5
CDR3aa: CASSQGQQETQYF
CDR3nt: TGTGCCAGCAGCCAGGGACAGCAAGAGACCCAGTACTTC

v_gene: TRBV24-1
d_gene: -
abundance: -
j_gene: TRBJ1-5
CDR3aa: CATSDHRAGQPQHF
CDR3nt: TGTGCCACCAGTGATCACAGGGCCGGTCAGCCCCAGCATTTT

v_gene: TRBV7-2
d_gene: -
abundance: -
j_gene: TRBJ2-1
CDR3aa: CASSLSLGVEQFF
CDR3nt: TGTGCCAGCAGCTTATCTCTCGGGGTTGAGCAGTTCTTC

v_gene: TRBV29-1
d_gene: -
abundance: few
j_gene: TRBJ2-1
CDR3aa: CSVLLGNEQFF
CDR3nt: TGCAGCGTTTTACTAGGGAATGAGCAGTTCTTC

v_gene: TRBV3-1/TRBV3-2
d_gene: -
abundance: -
j_gene: TRBJ1-2
CDR3aa: CASSQGTGMTGYTF
CDR3nt: TGTGCCAGCAGCCAAGGTACAGGGATGACGGGCTACACCTTC

v_gene: TRBV9
d_gene: -
abundance: -
j_gene: TRBJ1-3
CDR3aa: CASSVAGLENTIYF
CDR3nt: TGTGCCAGCAGCGTAGCAGGGTTGGAAAACACCATATATTTT

v_gene: TRBV9
d_gene: TRBD2
abundance: once
j_gene: TRBJ2-1
CDR3aa: CASSRGEFRLAGGSEQFF
CDR3nt: TGTGCCAGCAGCCGGGGGGAGTTCAGACTAGCGGGAGGGAGTGAGCAGTTCTTC

v_gene: TRBV6-5
d_gene: -
abundance: -
j_gene: TRBJ2-7
CDR3aa: CASKVGAVYEQYF
CDR3nt: TGTGCCAGCAAAGTAGGGGCTGTCTACGAGCAGTACTTC

v_gene: TRBV4-3
d_gene: -
abundance: -
j_gene: TRBJ1-6
CDR3aa: CASSQDGRGFSPLHF
CDR3nt: TGCGCCAGCAGCCAAGATGGCCGAGGATTTTCACCCCTCCACTTT

v_gene: TRBV5-4
d_gene: -
abundance: few
j_gene: TRBJ2-7
CDR3aa: CASSHTLVAEQYF
CDR3nt: TGTGCCAGCAGTCATACCCTAGTTGCTGAGCAGTACTTC

v_gene: TRBV1
d_gene: -
abundance: -
j_gene: TRBJ2-3
CDR3aa: CTSSQVVLAGGTDTQYF
CDR3nt: TGCACCAGCAGCCAAGTTGTCCTAGCGGGGGGCACAGATACGCAGTATTTT

v_gene: TRBV7-2
d_gene: -
abundance: once
j_gene: TRBJ1-5
CDR3aa: CASSLAEGLYQPQHF
CDR3nt: TGTGCCAGCAGCTTAGCGGAGGGGCTTTACCAGCCCCAGCATTTT

v_gene: TRBV18
d_gene: TRBD1
abundance: -
j_gene: TRBJ1-2
CDR3aa: CASSPRTGGNYGYTF
CDR3nt: TGTGCCAGCTCACCCCGGACAGGGGGCAACTATGGCTACACCTTC

v_gene: TRBV5-1
d_gene: -
abundance: -
j_gene: TRBJ1-1
CDR3aa: CASRDGHLNTEAFF
CDR3nt: TGCGCCAGCAGAGATGGACACCTGAACACTGAAGCTTTCTTT

v_gene: TRBV6-2/TRBV6-3
d_gene: -
abundance: -
j_gene: TRBJ2-7
CDR3aa: CASSYRVYEQYF
CDR3nt: TGTGCCAGCAGTTATCGCGTCTACGAGCAGTACTTC

v_gene: TRBV29-1
d_gene: -
abundance: -
j_gene: TRBJ2-2
CDR3aa: CSVVRAGELFF
CDR3nt: TGCAGCGTTGTTCGTGCCGGGGAGCTGTTTTTT

v_gene: TRBV4-3
d_gene: TRBD1
abundance: -
j_gene: TRBJ2-1
CDR3aa: CASSQADRVGFEQFF
CDR3nt: TGCGCCAGCAGCCAGGCTGACAGGGTAGGCTTTGAGCAGTTCTTC

v_gene: TRBV27
d_gene: -
abundance: once
j_gene: TRBJ1-1
CDR3aa: CASSSPTVNTEAFF
CDR3nt: TGTGCCAGCAGTTCACCGACAGTGAACACTGAAGCTTTCTTT

v_gene: TRBV6-5
d_gene: -
abundance: -
j_gene: TRBJ1-5
CDR3aa: CASSQGPSNQPQHF
CDR3nt: TGTGCCAGCAGTCAGGGGCCCAGCAATCAGCCCCAGCATTTT

v_gene: TRBV29-1
d_gene: TRBD1
abundance: once
j_gene: TRBJ2-7
CDR3aa: CSASGTGLYEQYF
CDR3nt: TGCAGCGCCTCCGGGACAGGGCTCTACGAGCAGTACTTC

v_gene: TRBV6-2/TRBV6-3
d_gene: TRBD1
abundance: -
j_gene: TRBJ2-7
CDR3aa: CASSWGQAYEQYF
CDR3nt: TGTGCCAGCAGTTGGGGACAGGCCTACGAGCAGTACTTC

v_gene: TRBV9
d_gene: TRBD1
abundance: -
j_gene: TRBJ1-2
CDR3aa: CASSPGTESNYGYTF
CDR3nt: TGTGCCAGCAGCCCCGGGACAGAATCTAACTATGGCTACACCTTC

v_gene: TRBV7-3
d_gene: TRBD2
abundance: few
j_gene: TRBJ2-2
CDR3aa: CASSLTRAGGHTGELFF
CDR3nt: TGTGCCAGCAGCTTAACGCGAGCGGGAGGGCACACCGGGGAGCTGTTTTTT

v_gene: TRBV6-4
d_gene: TRBD1
abundance: -
j_gene: TRBJ1-5
CDR3aa: CASSDSPGGQPQHF
CDR3nt: TGTGCCAGCAGTGACTCGCCAGGGGGCCAGCCCCAGCATTTT

v_gene: TRBV9
d_gene: TRBD1
abundance: -
j_gene: TRBJ2-6
CDR3aa: CASSPQMGTGGAGANVLTF
CDR3nt: TGTGCCAGCAGCCCCCAGATGGGGACAGGGGGCGCTGGGGCCAACGTCCTGACTTTC

v_gene: TRBV19
d_gene: -
abundance: -
j_gene: TRBJ2-1
CDR3aa: CASSMGTDSNNEQFF
CDR3nt: TGTGCCAGTAGTATGGGTACAGACAGTAACAATGAGCAGTTCTTC

v_gene: TRBV15
d_gene: -
abundance: -
j_gene: TRBJ2-5
CDR3aa: CATSRDRGQETQYF
CDR3nt: TGTGCCACCAGCAGGGACAGAGGTCAAGAGACCCAGTACTTC

v_gene: TRBV3-1/TRBV3-2
d_gene: TRBD1
abundance: -
j_gene: TRBJ1-5
CDR3aa: CASSQGTGINQPQHF
CDR3nt: TGTGCCAGCAGCCAGGGGACAGGGATCAATCAGCCCCAGCATTTT

v_gene: TRBV5-5
d_gene: TRBD2
abundance: -
j_gene: TRBJ2-3
CDR3aa: CASSLDHLVLAGSDTQYF
CDR3nt: TGTGCCAGCAGCTTGGATCACCTTGTGCTAGCGGGGTCAGATACGCAGTATTTT

v_gene: TRBV2
d_gene: -
abundance: -
j_gene: TRBJ2-3
CDR3aa: CASSTTTVGDTQYF
CDR3nt: TGTGCCAGCAGTACTACGACAGTTGGGGATACGCAGTATTTT

v_gene: TRBV9
d_gene: TRBD1
abundance: -
j_gene: TRBJ1-4
CDR3aa: CASSTRGTGGEKLFF
CDR3nt: TGTGCCAGCAGCACAAGGGGGACAGGCGGCGAAAAACTGTTTTTT

v_gene: TRBV6-5
d_gene: TRBD1
abundance: once
j_gene: TRBJ1-1
CDR3aa: CAGTRDSTRDEAFF
CDR3nt: TGTGCCGGCACCCGGGACAGTACAAGGGATGAAGCTTTCTTT

v_gene: TRBV25-1
d_gene: TRBD2
abundance: -
j_gene: TRBJ2-5
CDR3aa: CASSEPGLAAPQQTQYF
CDR3nt: TGTGCCAGCAGTGAGCCGGGACTAGCGGCCCCCCAGCAGACCCAGTACTTC

v_gene: TRBV19
d_gene: TRBD2
abundance: -
j_gene: TRBJ2-7
CDR3aa: CASSTRGGEQYF
CDR3nt: TGTGCCAGTAGTACCCGCGGGGGCGAGCAGTACTTC